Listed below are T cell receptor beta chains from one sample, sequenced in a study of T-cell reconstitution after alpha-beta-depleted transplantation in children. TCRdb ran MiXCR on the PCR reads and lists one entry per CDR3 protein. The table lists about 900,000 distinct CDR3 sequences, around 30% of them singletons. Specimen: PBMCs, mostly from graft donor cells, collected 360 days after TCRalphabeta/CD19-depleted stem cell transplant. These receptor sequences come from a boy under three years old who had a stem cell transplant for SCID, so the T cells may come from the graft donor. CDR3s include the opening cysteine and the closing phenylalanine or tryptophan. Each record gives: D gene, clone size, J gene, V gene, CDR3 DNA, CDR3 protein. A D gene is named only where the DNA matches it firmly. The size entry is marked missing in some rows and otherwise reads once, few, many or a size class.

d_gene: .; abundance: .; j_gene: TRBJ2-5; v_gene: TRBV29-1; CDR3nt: TGCAGTTCGTTAGAGGGGAAAGAGACCCAGTACTTC; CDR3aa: CSSLEGKETQYF
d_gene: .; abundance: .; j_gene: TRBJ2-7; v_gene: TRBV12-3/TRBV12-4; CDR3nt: TGTGCCAGCAGTCCCCAGACTCCTGCTAGCTCCTACGAGCAGTACTTC; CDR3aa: CASSPQTPASSYEQYF
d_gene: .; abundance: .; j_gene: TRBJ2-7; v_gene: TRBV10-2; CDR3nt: TGCGCCAGCAGTGATGTGCCTTACTACGAGCAGTACTTC; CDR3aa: CASSDVPYYEQYF
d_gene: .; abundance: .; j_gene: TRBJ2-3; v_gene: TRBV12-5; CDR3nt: TGTGCTAGTGGTTTGGTCCCCCTTGGGGGGAGAACCACAGATACGCAGTATTTT; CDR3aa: CASGLVPLGGRTTDTQYF
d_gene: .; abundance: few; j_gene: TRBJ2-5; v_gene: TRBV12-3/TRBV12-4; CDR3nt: TGTGCCAGCACCCTTTATGCGACAGTCCAAGAGACCCAGTACTTC; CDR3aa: CASTLYATVQETQYF
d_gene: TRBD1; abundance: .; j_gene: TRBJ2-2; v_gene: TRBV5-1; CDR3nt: TGCGCCAGCAACGCCTGGACAGGACGGACCGGGGAGCTGTTTTTT; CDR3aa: CASNAWTGRTGELFF
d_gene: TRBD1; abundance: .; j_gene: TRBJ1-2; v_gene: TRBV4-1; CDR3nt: TGCGCCAGCAGCCCTAACTCGGGACAGCCCAACTATGGCTACACCTTC; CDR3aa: CASSPNSGQPNYGYTF
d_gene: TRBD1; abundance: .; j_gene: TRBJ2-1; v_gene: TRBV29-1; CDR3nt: TGCAGCGACCACTACAGGGGGAACAATGAGCAGTTCTTC; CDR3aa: CSDHYRGNNEQFF
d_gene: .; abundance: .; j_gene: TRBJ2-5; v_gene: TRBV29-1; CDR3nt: TGCAGCGGCTCCTTGTCGAGGGAGGCGGAGACCCAGTACTTC; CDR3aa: CSGSLSREAETQYF
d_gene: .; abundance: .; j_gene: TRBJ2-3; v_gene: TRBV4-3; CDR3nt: TGCGCCAGCAGCCATCGCCAGGACAGCAGTTCTAGCACAGATACGCAGTATTTT; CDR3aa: CASSHRQDSSSSTDTQYF
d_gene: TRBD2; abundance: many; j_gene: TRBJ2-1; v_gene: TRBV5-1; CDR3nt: TGCGCCAGCAAAATCGAATTAATTTCTAGCGGGGGGGAGCAGTTCTTC; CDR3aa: CASKIELISSGGEQFF
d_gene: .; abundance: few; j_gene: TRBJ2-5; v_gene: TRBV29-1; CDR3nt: TGCAGCGTTGAAACGGTAGCTTCGGGGTACTTC; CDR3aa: CSVETVASGYF
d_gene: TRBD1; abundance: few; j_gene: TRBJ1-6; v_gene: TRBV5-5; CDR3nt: TGTGCCAGCAGCTTGGAGGGACAGGTTAATTCACCCCTCCACTTT; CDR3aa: CASSLEGQVNSPLHF
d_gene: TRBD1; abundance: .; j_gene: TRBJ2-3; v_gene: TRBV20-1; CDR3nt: TGCAGTGCTAGTCCCGGGACAGGGAGGGATACGCAGTATTTT; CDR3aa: CSASPGTGRDTQYF
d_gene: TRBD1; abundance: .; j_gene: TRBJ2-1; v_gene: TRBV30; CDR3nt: TGTGCCTGGAGTCCTTTGACAGGGTACAATGAGCAGTTCTTC; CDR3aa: CAWSPLTGYNEQFF
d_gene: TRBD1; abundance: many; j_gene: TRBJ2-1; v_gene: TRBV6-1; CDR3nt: TGTGCCAGCAGTGAAAGATCCGGGACAGGGAGGAATGAGCAGTTCTTC; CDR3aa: CASSERSGTGRNEQFF
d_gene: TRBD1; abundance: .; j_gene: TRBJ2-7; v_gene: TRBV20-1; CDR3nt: TGCAGTGCTAGAAGGAGGATGGACAGGGGACCCCCCTACGAGCAGTACTTC; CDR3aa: CSARRRMDRGPPYEQYF
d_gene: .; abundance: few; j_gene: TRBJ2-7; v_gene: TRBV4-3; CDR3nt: TGCGCCAGCAGCCAAGATCTAGGGCCCCCCTACGAGCAGTACTTC; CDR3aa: CASSQDLGPPYEQYF
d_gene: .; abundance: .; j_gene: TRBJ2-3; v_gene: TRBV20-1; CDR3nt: TGCAGTGTCCTTGATGAGTTCGTTAGCACAGATACGCAGTATTTT; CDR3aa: CSVLDEFVSTDTQYF
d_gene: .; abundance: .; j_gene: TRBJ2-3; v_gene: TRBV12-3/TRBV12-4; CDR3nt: TGTGCCAGCAGTCGTGACGGACGGAGCACAGATACGCAGTATTTT; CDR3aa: CASSRDGRSTDTQYF
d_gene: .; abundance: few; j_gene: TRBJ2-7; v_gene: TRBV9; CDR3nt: TGTGCCAGCAGCGTGGGGGACACAGCACACTACGAGCAGTACTTC; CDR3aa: CASSVGDTAHYEQYF
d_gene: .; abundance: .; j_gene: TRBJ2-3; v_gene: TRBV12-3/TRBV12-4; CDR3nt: TGTGCCAGCAGTTTCAACGGTCAAGCTAGCACAGATACGCAGTATTTT; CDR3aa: CASSFNGQASTDTQYF
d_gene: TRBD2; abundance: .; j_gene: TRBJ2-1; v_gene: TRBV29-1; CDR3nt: TGCAGCGTTGTAGGACTAGCGGGGGAGCAGTTCTTC; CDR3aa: CSVVGLAGEQFF
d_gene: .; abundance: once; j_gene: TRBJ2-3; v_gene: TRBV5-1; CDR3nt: TGCGCCAGCAAGGCGGGGGCCCCTTGGGATACGCAGTATTTT; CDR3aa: CASKAGAPWDTQYF
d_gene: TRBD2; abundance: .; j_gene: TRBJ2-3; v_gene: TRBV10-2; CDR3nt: TGCGCCAGTACCCCGGGACTAGCGGCTTTTAGCACAGATACGCAGTATTTT; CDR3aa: CASTPGLAAFSTDTQYF
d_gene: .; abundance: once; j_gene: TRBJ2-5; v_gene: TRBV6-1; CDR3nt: TGTGCCAGCAGTGAAAGGAAGTTTCTGCGGGAGACCCAGTACTTC; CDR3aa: CASSERKFLRETQYF
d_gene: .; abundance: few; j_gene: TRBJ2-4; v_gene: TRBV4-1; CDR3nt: TGCGCCAGCAGCCCCGGGGGCGTCAAGCCCTCAGCCAAAAACATTCAGTACTTC; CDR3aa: CASSPGGVKPSAKNIQYF
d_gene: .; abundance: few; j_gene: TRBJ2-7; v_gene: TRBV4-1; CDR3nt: TGCGCCAGCAGCCTAAGAGATTCTAGCGACCCCCCCTACGAGCAGTACTTC; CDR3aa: CASSLRDSSDPPYEQYF
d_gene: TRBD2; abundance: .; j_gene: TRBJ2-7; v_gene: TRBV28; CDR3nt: TGTGCCAGCAGTTTGTTTCTGGGACTAGCTCGAGAGTACGAGCAGTACTTC; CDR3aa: CASSLFLGLAREYEQYF
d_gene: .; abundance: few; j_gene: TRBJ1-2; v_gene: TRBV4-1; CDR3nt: TGCGCCAGCAGCCACACACAGCGTACGTATGGCTACACCTTC; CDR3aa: CASSHTQRTYGYTF
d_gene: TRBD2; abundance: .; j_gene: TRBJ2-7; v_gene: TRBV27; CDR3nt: TGTGCCAGCAGCCCCACCCGTACGGGGGGGCCGAGGGAGCAGTACTTC; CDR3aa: CASSPTRTGGPREQYF
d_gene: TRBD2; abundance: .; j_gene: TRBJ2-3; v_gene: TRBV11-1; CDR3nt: TGTGCCAGCAGCCTACTAGCGGGGGGGTACCGCTACACAGATACGCAGTATTTT; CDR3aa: CASSLLAGGYRYTDTQYF
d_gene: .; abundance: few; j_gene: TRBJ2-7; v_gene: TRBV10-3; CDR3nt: TGTGCCATCAGTGACCCCCGATCTCCCGGGACAAAGCAGTACTTC; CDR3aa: CAISDPRSPGTKQYF
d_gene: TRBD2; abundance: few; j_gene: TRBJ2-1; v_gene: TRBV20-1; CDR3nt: TGCAGTGCGAGCCTAGCGGGGGGGCGACTTGAGCAGTTCTTC; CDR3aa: CSASLAGGRLEQFF
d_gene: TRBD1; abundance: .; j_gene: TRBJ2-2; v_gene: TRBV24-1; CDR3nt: TGTGCCACCAGTGGAGGGTACGCAGGACAGGGGGCGCTTGTGGACACCGGGGAGCTGTTTTTT; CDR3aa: CATSGGYAGQGALVDTGELFF
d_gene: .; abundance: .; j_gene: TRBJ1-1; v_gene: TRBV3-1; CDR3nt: TGTGCCAGCAGCCAAGATCCGGGCGGGTGGTTCTTT; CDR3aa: CASSQDPGGWFF
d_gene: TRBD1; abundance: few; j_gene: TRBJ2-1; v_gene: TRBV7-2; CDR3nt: TGTGCCAGCAGCTTACCCCTTGGACAGGGTGGGAATGAGCAGTTCTTC; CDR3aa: CASSLPLGQGGNEQFF